This TCR beta chain appears in the sequencing data of a study of cytomegalovirus exposure and HLA in healthy donors. Study-level findings and limits: CMV serostatus stood as the only immune exposure information on hand. It was reported that TCR beta sequences correctly inferred the HLA-A and HLA-B alleles for most subjects. V- and J-gene trimming of TCR beta was linked (in a later analysis) to a missense DCLRE1C variant. Both high specificity and high sensitivity reportedly marked the classifier's diagnosis of cytomegalovirus status.

The PCR employed 60 Vbeta primers together with 13 Jbeta primers. TCRdb keeps only in-frame clones here, not all; method: immunoSEQ multiplex PCR. The sample contains over 45,000 clones, about 80% of which appear only once. Note on this clone: Its target is not known. Germline is not matched at one junction end, which may reflect a read error. The identical CDR3 is also encoded by other nucleotide sequences in the sample.

This sequence was found in a man in his thirties or forties in good health and CMV-seronegative. Sequenced input: PBMCs.

The CDR3: CASSSSGTVSSYNSPLHF. CDR3 DNA sequence: TGTGCCAGCAGCTCATCCGGGACAGTGAGCTCCTATAATTCCCCCCTCCACTTT. The J gene is TRBJ1-6, the V gene TRBV9; 7 bases align to TRBD1. The CDR3 runs 18 residues. Germline values: CDR1 SGDLS, CDR2 YYNGEE.